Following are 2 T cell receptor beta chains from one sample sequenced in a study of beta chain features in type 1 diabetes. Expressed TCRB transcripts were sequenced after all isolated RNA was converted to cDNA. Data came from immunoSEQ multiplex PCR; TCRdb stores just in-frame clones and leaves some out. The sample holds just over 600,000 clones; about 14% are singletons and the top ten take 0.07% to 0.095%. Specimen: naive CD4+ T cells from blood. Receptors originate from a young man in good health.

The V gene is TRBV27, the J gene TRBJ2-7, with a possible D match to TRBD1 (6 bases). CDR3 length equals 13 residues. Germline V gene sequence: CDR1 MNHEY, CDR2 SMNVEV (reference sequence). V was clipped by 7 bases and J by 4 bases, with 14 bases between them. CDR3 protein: CASKGWGQYEQYF. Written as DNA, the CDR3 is TGTGCCAGCAAAGGTTGGGGGCAGTACGAGCAGTACTTC.

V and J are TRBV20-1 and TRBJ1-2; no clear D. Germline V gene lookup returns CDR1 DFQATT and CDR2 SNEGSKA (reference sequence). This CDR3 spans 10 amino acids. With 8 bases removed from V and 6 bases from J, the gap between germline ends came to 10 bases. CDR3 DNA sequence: TGCAGTAAGGGCCCTCATGGCTACACCTTC. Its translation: CSKGPHGYTF.